This T cell receptor (beta chain) comes out of a study of cytomegalovirus exposure and HLA in healthy donors. Whole-study context: Of around 400 genotyped donors, about 81% grouped in the Caucasian-associated ancestry cluster.

Findings and limits, study-wide: In an earlier analysis, most TCR beta V segments were productive about 87% or about 30% of the time.

As to this clone: Its antigen is unknown.

PCR amplification relied on 60 Vbeta primers (plus 13 Jbeta primers). Using immunoSEQ multiplex PCR, the repertoire was profiled, and TCRdb retains in-frame clones only, with some absent. In the table there are roughly 130,000 clones, under 85% of which are singletons. The sequencing input was PBMCs. This TCR was recovered from a woman between 45 and 65 years old in good health and CMV-seropositive.

CDR3 sequence reads: CASYSQGLWFDYTF. In nucleotides, the CDR3 is TGTGCCAGCTACTCACAGGGACTATGGTTTGACTACACCTTC. V gene TRBV6-1 combines with J gene TRBJ1-2, with a weak D call TRBD1 (6 bases). Between the trimmed V and J ends, which lost 8 bases and 10 bases, there was a span of 23 bases. Looked up from germline, CDR1 is MNHNS and CDR2 is SASEGT. The CDR3 contains 14 residues.